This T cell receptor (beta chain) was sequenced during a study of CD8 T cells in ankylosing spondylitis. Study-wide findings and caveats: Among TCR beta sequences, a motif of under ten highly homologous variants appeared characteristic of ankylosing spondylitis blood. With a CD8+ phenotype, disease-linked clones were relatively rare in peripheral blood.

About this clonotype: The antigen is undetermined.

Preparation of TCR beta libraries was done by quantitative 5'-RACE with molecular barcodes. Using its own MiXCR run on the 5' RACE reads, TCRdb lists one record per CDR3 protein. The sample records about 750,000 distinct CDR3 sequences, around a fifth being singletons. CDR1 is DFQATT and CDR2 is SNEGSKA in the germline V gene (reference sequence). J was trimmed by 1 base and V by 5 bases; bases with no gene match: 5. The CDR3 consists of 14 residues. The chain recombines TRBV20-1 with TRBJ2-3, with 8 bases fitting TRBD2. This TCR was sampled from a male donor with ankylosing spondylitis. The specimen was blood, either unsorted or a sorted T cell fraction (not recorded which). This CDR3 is CSAPGTRGTDTQYF. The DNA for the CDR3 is TGCAGTGCTCCCGGGACTAGGGGCACAGATACGCAGTATTTT.